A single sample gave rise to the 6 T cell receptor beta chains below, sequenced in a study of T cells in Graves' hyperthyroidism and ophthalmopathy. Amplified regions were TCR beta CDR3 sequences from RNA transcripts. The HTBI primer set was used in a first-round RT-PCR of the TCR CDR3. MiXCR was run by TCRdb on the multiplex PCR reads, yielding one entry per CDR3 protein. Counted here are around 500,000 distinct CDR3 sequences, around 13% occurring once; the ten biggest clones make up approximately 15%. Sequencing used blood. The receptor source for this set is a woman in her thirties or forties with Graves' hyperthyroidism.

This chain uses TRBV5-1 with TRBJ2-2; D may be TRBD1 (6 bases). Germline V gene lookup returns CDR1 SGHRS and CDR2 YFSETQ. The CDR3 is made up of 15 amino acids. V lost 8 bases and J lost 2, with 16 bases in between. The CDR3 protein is CASRTGTLNTGELFF. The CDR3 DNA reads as TGCGCCAGTCGGACCGGGACACTTAACACCGGGGAGCTGTTTTTT.

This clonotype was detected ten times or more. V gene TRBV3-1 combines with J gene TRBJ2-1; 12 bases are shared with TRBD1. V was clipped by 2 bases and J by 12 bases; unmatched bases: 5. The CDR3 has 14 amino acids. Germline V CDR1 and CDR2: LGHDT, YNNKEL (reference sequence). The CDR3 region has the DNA TGTGCCAGCAGCCAAACCGGGACAGGGGGCCGGCAGTTCTTC. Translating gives CASSQTGTGGRQFF.

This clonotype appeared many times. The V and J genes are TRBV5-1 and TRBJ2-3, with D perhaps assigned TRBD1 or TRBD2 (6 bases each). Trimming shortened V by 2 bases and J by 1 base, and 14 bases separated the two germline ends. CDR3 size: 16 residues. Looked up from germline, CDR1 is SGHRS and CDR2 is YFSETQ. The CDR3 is CASSFTGARGTDTQYF. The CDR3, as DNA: TGCGCCAGCAGCTTTACGGGGGCGCGTGGCACAGATACGCAGTATTTT.

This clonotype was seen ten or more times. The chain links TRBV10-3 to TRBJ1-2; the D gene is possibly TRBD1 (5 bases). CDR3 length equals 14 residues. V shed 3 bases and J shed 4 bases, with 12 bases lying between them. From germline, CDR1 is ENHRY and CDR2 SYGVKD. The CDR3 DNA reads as TGTGCCATCAGTGAAGGCGGGGGGGGCTATGGCTACACCTTC. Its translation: CAISEGGGGYGYTF.

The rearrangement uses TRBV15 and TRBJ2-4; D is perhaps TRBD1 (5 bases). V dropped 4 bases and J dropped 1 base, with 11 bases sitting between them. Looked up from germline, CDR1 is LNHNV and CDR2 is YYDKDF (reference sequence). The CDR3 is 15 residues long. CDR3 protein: CATSKPGLAKNIQYF. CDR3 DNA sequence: TGTGCCACCAGCAAGCCAGGGCTTGCCAAAAACATTCAGTACTTC.

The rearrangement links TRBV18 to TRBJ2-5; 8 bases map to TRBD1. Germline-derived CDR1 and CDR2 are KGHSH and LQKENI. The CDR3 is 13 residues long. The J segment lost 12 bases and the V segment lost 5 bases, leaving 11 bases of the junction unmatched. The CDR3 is CASSTGQGFRKYF. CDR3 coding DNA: TGTGCCAGCTCAACTGGACAGGGCTTTCGGAAGTACTTC. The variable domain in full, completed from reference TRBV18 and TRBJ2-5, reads NAGVMQNPRHLVRRRGQEARLRCSPMKGHSHVYWYRQLPEEGLKFMVYLQKENIIDESGMPKERFSAEFPKEGPSILRIQQVVRGDSAAYFCASSTGQGFRKYFGPGTRLLVL.